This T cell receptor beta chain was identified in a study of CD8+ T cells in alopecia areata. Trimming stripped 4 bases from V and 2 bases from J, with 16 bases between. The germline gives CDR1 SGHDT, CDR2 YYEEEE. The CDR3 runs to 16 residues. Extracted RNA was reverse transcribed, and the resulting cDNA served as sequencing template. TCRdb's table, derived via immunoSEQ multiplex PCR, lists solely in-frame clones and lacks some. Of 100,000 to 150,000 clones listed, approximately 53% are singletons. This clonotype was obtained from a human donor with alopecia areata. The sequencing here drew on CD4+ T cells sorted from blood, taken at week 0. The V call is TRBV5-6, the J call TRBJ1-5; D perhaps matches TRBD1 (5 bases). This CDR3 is CASSRARGVGNQPQHF. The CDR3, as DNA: TGTGCCAGCAGCCGCGCCCGGGGGGTGGGCAATCAGCCCCAGCATTTT.